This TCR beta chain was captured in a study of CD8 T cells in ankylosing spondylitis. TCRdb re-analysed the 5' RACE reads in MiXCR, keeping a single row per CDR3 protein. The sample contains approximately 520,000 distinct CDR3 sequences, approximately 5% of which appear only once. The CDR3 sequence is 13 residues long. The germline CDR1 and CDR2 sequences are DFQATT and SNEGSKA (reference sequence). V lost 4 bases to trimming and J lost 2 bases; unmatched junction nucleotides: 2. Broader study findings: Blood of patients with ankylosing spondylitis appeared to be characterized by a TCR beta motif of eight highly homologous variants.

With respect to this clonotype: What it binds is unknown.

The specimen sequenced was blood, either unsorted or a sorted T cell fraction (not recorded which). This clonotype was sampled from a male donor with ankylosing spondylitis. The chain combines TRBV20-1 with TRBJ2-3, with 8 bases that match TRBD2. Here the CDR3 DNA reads TGCAGTGCTATAGCGGGGAACACAGATACGCAGTATTTT. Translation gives CSAIAGNTDTQYF.